The source of this T cell receptor beta chain is a study of blood T cells in healthy people across ages. The sample providers were healthy Caucasian people from Russia, aged about 6 to 90. Extraction of total RNA produced a minimum of 6 micrograms from each sample. The CDR3 length is 13 residues. Germline V lookup: CDR1 MDHEN, CDR2 SYDVKM. Trimming shortened V by 3 bases and J by 2 bases, and 7 bases separated the two germline ends. Then a second PCR, running about 6 to 11 cycles, was carried out with a sample-barcoded 5' primer and a J-beta primer mix. From the 5' RACE reads, TCRdb called clonotypes with MiXCR, one entry per CDR3 protein. Of 1.5 million to 2 million distinct CDR3 sequences in the sample, around half were seen once.

Sequencing was performed on blood. The rearrangement links TRBV28 to TRBJ2-5; no definite D call. The sequence was collected from a middle-aged woman in good health. The CDR3 nucleotides are TGTGCCAGCAGTTTTGTACAGCAAGAGACCCAGTACTTC. Amino acid sequence: CASSFVQQETQYF.